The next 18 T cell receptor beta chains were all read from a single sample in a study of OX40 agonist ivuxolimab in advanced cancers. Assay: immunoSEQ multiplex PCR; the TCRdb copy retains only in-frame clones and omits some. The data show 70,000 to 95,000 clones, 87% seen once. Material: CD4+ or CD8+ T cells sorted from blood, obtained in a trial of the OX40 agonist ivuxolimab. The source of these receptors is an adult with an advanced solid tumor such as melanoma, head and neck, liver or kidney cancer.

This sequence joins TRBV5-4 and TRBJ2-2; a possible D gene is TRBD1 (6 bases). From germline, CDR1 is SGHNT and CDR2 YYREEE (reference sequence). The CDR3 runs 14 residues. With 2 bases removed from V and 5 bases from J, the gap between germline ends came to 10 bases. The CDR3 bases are TGTGCCAGCAGCTTCGGACAGAGGACCGGGGAGCTGTTTTTT. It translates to CASSFGQRTGELFF. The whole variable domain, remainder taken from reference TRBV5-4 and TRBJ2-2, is ETGVTQSPTHLIKTRGQQVTLRCSSQSGHNTVSWYQQALGQGPQFIFQYYREEENGRGNFPPRFSGLQFPNYSSELNVNALELDDSALYLCASSFGQRTGELFFGEGSRLTVL.

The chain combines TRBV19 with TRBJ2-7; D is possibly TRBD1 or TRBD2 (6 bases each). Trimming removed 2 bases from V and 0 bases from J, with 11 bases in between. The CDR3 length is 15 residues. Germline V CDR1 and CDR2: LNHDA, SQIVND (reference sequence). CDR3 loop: CASSIRGGSSYEQYF. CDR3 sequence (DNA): TGTGCCAGTAGTATACGAGGGGGGAGCTCCTACGAGCAGTACTTC.

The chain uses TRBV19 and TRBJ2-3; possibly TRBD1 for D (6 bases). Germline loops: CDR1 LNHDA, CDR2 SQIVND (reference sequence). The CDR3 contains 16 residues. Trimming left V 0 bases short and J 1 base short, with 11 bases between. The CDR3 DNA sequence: TGTGCCAGTAGTATAGATCGCGCAGGGGGCACAGATACGCAGTATTTT. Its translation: CASSIDRAGGTDTQYF.

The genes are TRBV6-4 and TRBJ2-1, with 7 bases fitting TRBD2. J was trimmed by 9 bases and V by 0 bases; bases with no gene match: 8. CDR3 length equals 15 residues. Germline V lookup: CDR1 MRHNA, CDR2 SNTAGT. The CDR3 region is CASSDSPAGVSEQFF. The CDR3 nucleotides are TGTGCCAGCAGTGACTCCCCTGCGGGAGTCAGTGAGCAGTTCTTC.

The CDR3 DNA is TGTGCCAGCAGTTTATCCCAACTAGCGGGGTACACCGGGGAGCTGTTTTTT. As protein: CASSLSQLAGYTGELFF. The chain joins TRBV27 to TRBJ2-2; 10 bases are shared with TRBD2. The V and J ends lost 0 bases and 3 bases, in that order; junction bases with no gene match: 4. CDR3 size: 17 residues. CDR1 and CDR2 from the germline V gene are MNHEY and SMNVEV (reference sequence).

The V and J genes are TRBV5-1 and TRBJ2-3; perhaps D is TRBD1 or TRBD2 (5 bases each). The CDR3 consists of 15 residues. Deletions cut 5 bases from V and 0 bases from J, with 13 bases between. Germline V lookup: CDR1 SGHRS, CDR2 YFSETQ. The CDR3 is CASRRGVASTDTQYF. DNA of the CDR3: TGCGCCAGCAGGAGGGGCGTAGCTAGCACAGATACGCAGTATTTT.

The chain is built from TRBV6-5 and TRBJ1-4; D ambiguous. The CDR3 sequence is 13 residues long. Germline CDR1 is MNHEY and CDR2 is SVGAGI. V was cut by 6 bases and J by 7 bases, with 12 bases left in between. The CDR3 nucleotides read TGTGCCAGCAGCAGAGGAAGTGGTGAAAAACTGTTTTTT. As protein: CASSRGSGEKLFF.

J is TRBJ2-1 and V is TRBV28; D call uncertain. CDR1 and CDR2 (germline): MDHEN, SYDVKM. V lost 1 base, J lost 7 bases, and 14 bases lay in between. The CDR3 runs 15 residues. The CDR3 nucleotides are TGTGCCAGCAGTTTATCCCTTCTAAGAGCGAATGAGCAGTTCTTC. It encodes CASSLSLLRANEQFF.

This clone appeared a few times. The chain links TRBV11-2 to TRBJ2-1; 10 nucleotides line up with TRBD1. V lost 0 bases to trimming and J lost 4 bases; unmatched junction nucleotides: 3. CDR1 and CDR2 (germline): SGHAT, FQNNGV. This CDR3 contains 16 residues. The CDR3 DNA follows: TGTGCCAGCAGCTTAGATCGGGGACAGGGGTACAATGAGCAGTTCTTC. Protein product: CASSLDRGQGYNEQFF.

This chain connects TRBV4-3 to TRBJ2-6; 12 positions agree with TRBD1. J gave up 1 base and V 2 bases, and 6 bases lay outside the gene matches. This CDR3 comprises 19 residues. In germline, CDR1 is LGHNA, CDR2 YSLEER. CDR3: CASSQYRDRGRSGANVLTF. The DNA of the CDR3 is TGCGCCAGCAGCCAATACCGGGACAGGGGGCGTTCTGGGGCCAACGTCCTGACTTTC.

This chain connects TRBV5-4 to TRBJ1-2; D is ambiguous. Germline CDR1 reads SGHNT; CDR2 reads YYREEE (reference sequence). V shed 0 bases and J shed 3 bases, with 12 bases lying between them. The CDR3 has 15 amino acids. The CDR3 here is CASSLEGRTYYGYTF. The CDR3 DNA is TGTGCCAGCAGCTTGGAGGGCAGAACATACTATGGCTACACCTTC. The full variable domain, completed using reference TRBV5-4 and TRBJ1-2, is ETGVTQSPTHLIKTRGQQVTLRCSSQSGHNTVSWYQQALGQGPQFIFQYYREEENGRGNFPPRFSGLQFPNYSSELNVNALELDDSALYLCASSLEGRTYYGYTFGSGTRLTVV.

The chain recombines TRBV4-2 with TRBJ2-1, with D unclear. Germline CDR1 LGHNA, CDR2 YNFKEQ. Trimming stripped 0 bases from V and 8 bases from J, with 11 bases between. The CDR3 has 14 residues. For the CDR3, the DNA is TGTGCCAGCAGCCAAGATGAGCCCTCCGATGAGCAGTTCTTC. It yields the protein CASSQDEPSDEQFF.

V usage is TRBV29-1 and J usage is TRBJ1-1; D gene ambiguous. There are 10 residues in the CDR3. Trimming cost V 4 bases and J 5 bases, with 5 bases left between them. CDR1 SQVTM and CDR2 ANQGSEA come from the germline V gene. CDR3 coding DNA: TGCAGCGTTGGCAGTACTGAAGCTTTCTTT. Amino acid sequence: CSVGSTEAFF.

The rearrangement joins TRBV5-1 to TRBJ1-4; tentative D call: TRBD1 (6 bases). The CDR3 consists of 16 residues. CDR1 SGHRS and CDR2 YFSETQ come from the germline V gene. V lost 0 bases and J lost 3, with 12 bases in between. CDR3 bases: TGCGCCAGCAGCTTGGCCCCGACAGGCCCTAATGAAAAACTGTTTTTT. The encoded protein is CASSLAPTGPNEKLFF.

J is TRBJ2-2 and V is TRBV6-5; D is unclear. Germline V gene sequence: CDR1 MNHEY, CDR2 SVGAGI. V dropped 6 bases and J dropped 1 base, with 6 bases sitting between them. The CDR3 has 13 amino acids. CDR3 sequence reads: CASRRQNTGELFF. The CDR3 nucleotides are TGTGCCAGCAGGAGACAGAACACCGGGGAGCTGTTTTTT.

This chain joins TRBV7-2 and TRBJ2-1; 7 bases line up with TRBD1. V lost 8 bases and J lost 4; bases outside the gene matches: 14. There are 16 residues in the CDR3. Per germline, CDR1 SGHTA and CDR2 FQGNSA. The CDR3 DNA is TGTGCCAGCCTACTGAAACGCCGGGACAGTTACAATGAGCAGTTCTTC. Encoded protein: CASLLKRRDSYNEQFF.

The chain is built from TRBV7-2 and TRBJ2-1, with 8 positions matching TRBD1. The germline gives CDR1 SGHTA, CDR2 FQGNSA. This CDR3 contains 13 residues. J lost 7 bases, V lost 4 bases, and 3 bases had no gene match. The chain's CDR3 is CASSSRTGNEQFF. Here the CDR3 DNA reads TGTGCCAGCAGCTCAAGGACAGGGAATGAGCAGTTCTTC.

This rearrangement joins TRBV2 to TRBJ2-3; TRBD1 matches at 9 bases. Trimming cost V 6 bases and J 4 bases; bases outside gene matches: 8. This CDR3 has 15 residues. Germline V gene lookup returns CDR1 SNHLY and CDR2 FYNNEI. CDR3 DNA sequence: TGTGCCAGCAGCGAGGACAGGGGCAGCGCAGATACGCAGTATTTT. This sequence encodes CASSEDRGSADTQYF.